The 9 T cell receptor beta chains below were found in one sample sequenced in a study of blood T cell repertoires in COVID-19. Measured with immunoSEQ multiplex PCR; TCRdb has only the in-frame clones, and not every one. The repertoire holds 340,000 or so clones, with over 70% as singletons. The sequenced material came from peripheral blood. Receptor source: a man aged 30-40 years with active or convalescent COVID-19.

The rearrangement links TRBV6-1 to TRBJ2-7, with D tentatively TRBD1 (6 bases). Germline V gene sequence: CDR1 MNHNS, CDR2 SASEGT. The ends were cut back, 3 bases at V and 4 bases at J, with 13 bases in the middle. CDR3 length equals 14 residues. The CDR3 DNA follows: TGTGCCAGCAGTGAGACAGGACGGCTTTACGAGCAGTACTTC. It encodes CASSETGRLYEQYF.

V usage is TRBV5-1 and J usage is TRBJ2-2; D is perhaps TRBD1 (6 bases). V lost 0 bases and J 4 bases, leaving 13 bases between the germline ends. The CDR3 length is 16 residues. Germline V lookup: CDR1 SGHRS, CDR2 YFSETQ. The CDR3 reads CASSLGGQGLTGELFF. The CDR3 DNA is TGCGCCAGCAGCTTGGGAGGTCAGGGGCTCACCGGGGAGCTGTTTTTT.

V and J are TRBV27 and TRBJ2-3; maybe TRBD2 (7 bases). This CDR3 contains 15 residues. Per germline, CDR1 MNHEY and CDR2 SMNVEV (reference sequence). Trimming left V 7 bases short and J 1 base short, with 15 bases between. DNA of the CDR3: TGTGCCAGCACCCCCTGGGGGGGCGGCACAGATACGCAGTATTTT. Its protein is CASTPWGGGTDTQYF.

CDR3 protein: CSASTGGASGELFF. The CDR3 DNA sequence: TGCAGCGCCTCTACGGGGGGGGCGAGCGGGGAGCTGTTTTTT. This chain joins TRBV29-1 and TRBJ2-2; 8 bases line up with TRBD2. This CDR3 comprises 14 residues. V lost 7 bases to trimming and J lost 7 bases; unmatched junction nucleotides: 11. CDR1 and CDR2 from the germline V gene are SQVTM and ANQGSEA.

Only a few counts were recorded for this clone. The V and J genes are TRBV21-1 and TRBJ1-6; TRBD1, as called in the table, went unchecked against the DNA. TRBV21-1 is labeled a pseudogene. The CDR3 is 15 residues long. CDR3 in amino acids: CASSRDRCPDSPLHF. CDR3 DNA: TGTGCCAGCAGCAGGGACAGGTGCCCTGATTCACCCCTCCACTTT.

J is TRBJ2-7 and V is TRBV7-6; 14 bases map to TRBD2. Per germline, CDR1 SGHVS and CDR2 FNYEAQ. V was clipped by 4 bases and J by 1 base; unmatched bases: 3. This CDR3 contains 16 residues. As DNA, the CDR3 is TGTGCCAGCAGCTCTCGACTAGCGGGAGGGTCCTACGAGCAGTACTTC. Translation: CASSSRLAGGSYEQYF.

This rearrangement joins TRBV4-1 to TRBJ2-2; D might be TRBD2 (7 bases). Trimming cost V 8 bases and J 1 base, with 20 bases left between them. The CDR3 extends over 17 amino acids. The germline V gene has CDR1 MGHRA and CDR2 YSYEKL. The CDR3 DNA is TGCGCCAGCTCTTTCCGACCCGGGGGGCAGAACACCGGGGAGCTGTTTTTT. Translating it yields CASSFRPGGQNTGELFF.

The V gene is TRBV6-5, the J gene TRBJ2-3; 8 nucleotides agree with TRBD2. Germline CDR1 is MNHEY and CDR2 is SVGAGI. J gave up 3 bases and V 6 bases, and 2 bases lay outside the gene matches. The CDR3 length is 13 residues. The CDR3 DNA sequence: TGTGCCAGCAGGGGACTAGGTACAGATACGCAGTATTTT. Amino acids: CASRGLGTDTQYF.

The chain couples TRBV27 to TRBJ2-1; a weak D match, TRBD1 (6 bases). The germline V and J ends were trimmed by 5 bases and 9 bases, with 20 bases remaining between them. This CDR3 spans 15 amino acids. Germline V gives CDR1 MNHEY, CDR2 SMNVEV (reference sequence). The CDR3 region is CASSRSQGIKSEQFF. DNA of the CDR3: TGTGCCAGCAGTAGGTCCCAGGGGATAAAGAGTGAGCAGTTCTTC.